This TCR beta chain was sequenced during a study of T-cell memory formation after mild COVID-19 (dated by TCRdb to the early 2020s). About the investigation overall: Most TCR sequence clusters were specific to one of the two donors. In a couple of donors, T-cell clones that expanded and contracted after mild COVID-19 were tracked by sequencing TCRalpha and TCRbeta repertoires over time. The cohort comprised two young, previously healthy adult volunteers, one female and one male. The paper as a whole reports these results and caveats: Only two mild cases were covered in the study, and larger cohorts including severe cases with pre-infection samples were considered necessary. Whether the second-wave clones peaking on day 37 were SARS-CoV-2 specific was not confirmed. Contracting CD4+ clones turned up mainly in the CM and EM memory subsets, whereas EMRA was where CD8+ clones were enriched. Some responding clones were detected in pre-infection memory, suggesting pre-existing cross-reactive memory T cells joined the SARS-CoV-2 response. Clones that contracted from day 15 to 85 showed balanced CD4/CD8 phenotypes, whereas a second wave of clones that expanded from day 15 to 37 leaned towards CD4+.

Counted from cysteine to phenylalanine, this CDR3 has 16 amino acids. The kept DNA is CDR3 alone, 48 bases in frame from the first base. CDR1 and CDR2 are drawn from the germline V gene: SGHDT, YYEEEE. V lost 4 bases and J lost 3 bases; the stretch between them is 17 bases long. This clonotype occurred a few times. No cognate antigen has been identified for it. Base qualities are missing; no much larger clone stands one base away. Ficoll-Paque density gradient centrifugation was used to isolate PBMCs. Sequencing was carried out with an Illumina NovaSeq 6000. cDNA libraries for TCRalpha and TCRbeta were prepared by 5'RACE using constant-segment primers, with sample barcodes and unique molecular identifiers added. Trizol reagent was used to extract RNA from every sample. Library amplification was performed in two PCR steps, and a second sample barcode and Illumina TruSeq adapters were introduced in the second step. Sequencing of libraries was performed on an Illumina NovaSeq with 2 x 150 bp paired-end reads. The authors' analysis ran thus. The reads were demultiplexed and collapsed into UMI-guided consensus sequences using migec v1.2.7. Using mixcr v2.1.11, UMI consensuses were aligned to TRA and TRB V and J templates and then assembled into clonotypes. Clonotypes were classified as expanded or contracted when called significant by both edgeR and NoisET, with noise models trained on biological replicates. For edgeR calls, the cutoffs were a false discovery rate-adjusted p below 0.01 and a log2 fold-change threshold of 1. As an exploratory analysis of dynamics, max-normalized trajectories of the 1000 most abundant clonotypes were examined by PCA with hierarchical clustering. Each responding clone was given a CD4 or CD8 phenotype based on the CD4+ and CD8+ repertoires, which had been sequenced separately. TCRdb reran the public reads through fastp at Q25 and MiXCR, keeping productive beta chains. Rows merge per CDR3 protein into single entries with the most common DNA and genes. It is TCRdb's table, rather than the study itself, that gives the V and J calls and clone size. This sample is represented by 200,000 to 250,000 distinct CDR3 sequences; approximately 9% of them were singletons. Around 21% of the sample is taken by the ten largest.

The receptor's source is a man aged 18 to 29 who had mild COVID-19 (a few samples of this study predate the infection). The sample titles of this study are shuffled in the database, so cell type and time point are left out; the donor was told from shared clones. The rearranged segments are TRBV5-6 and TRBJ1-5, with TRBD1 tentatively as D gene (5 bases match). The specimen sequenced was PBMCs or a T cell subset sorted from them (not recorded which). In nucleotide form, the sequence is TGTGCCAGCAGCACGGGACCCATGGATGACAATCAGCCCCAGCATTTT. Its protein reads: CASSTGPMDDNQPQHF. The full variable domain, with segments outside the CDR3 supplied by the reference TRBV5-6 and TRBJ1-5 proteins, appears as DAGVTQSPTHLIKTRGQQVTLRCSPKSGHDTVSWYQQALGQGPQFIFQYYEEEERQRGNFPDRFSGHQFPNYSSELNVNALLLGDSALYLCASSTGPMDDNQPQHFGDGTRLSIL.